The clone carrying this T cell receptor (beta chain) was recorded a few times. Its specificity is unknown. Losses at the gene ends were 7 bases for V and 7 bases for J; bases not matched to a gene: 8. The CDR3 spans 15 residues. Germline V gene sequence: CDR1 SGHRS, CDR2 YFSETQ. The data stem from a study of T-cell memory formation after mild COVID-19. TCRalpha and TCRbeta libraries used 5'RACE with constant-segment primers and UMIs. MiXCR, run by TCRdb on the 5' RACE reads, gives a single entry per CDR3 protein. The sample has about half a million distinct CDR3 sequences, 15% to 20% seen once. Study-wide results and caveats: Memory from before infection featured some responding clones, which suggests cross-reactive memory joined. Among CD4+ contracting clones, most were CM and EM, and CD8+ ones EMRA.

This TCR derives from an adult woman who had mild COVID-19 (a few samples of this study predate the infection). Cell type and time point are not known. The rearrangement uses TRBV5-1 and TRBJ1-6; 10 positions agree with TRBD1. Sequences were obtained from PBMCs or a T cell subset sorted from them (not recorded which). The CDR3: CASPLPGQGNSPLHF. DNA of the CDR3: TGCGCCAGCCCCCTTCCGGGACAGGGGAATTCACCCCTCCACTTT. Variable domain in full (rest from reference TRBV5-1 and TRBJ1-6): KAGVTQTPRYLIKTRGQQVTLSCSPISGHRSVSWYQQTPGQGLQFLFEYFSETQRNKGNFPGRFSGRQFSNSRSEMNVSTLELGDSALYLCASPLPGQGNSPLHFGNGTRLTVT.